Described below is a single TCR beta chain sequence and its context. Its specificity is not known. These data are taken from a study of T cell responses to AZD1222 COVID-19 vaccine. Using immunoSEQ multiplex PCR, the repertoire was profiled, and TCRdb retains in-frame clones only, with some absent. This sample yields around 130,000 clones, of which about 90% are seen a single time; 7% to 9% belongs to the top ten. Study outcomes and limitations: Close to half of spike-specific TCRs reportedly recognize unmutated variant regions.

CDR3 length equals 15 residues. CDR1 is LNHDA, CDR2 SQIVND, per germline (reference sequence). V shed 6 bases and J shed 3 bases, with 17 bases lying between them. The receptor was derived from an adult who received the MenACWY meningococcal vaccine as a control. The chain is built from TRBV19 and TRBJ1-2; the D is unclear. The material sequenced was peripheral blood, taken 28 days after the second dose of the MenACWY control vaccine. The CDR3: CASRSGSKNYYGYTF. In nucleotides, the CDR3 is TGTGCCAGTAGGTCCGGGAGCAAGAACTACTATGGCTACACCTTC.